This TCR beta chain was found in a study of T cell responses to AZD1222 COVID-19 vaccine. With regard to this clone: Its antigen is unidentified.

Using immunoSEQ multiplex PCR, the repertoire was profiled, and TCRdb retains in-frame clones only, with some absent. The sample includes some 110,000 clones, around 94% of them seen just once. The CDR3 covers 15 residues. The germline CDR1 and CDR2 sequences are LNHDA and SQIVND (reference sequence). The germline V and J ends were trimmed by 1 base and 4 bases, with 11 bases remaining between them. Study-wide results and caveats: The breadth and depth of Spike-specific TCRs increased once two AZD1222 doses had been given.

The J gene is TRBJ2-1, the V gene TRBV19; D is unclear. The sample was peripheral blood, taken on day 0 of AZD1222 vaccination. The TCR comes from an adult in good health. CDR3 sequence (DNA): TGTGCCAGTAGTATAGGGCAGCCTCTTTACAATGAGCAGTTCTTC. It codes for CASSIGQPLYNEQFF.